Listed below are T cell receptor beta chains from one sample, sequenced in a study of T cells in narcolepsy. Assay used: immunoSEQ multiplex PCR; TCRdb lists only in-frame clones, some missing. Among roughly 24,000 clones listed, roughly 86% were seen once. Sequencing input: memory (CD45RA-) CD4+ T cells from blood. All receptors come from a human donor in good health. Each CDR3 is given with its conserved first and last residue. A D gene is named only where the DNA matches it firmly. The size field is filled for only some rows; it gives once, few, many or a size class.

TGTGCCAGCAGTGAATTCTTGGCAGGGGGCAAGAGCGGGGATACGCAGTATTTT,CASSEFLAGGKSGDTQYF,TRBJ2-3,TRBV6-1,TRBD1,once
TGTGCCAGCAGTTATAATGCGGGGAGTAGCCACGAGCAGTACTTC,CASSYNAGSSHEQYF,TRBJ2-7,TRBV6-6,NA,NA
TGTGCCAGCAGCTCCCGCGGGACAGGCTACTATGGCTACACCTTC,CASSSRGTGYYGYTF,TRBJ1-2,TRBV11-2,TRBD1,NA
TGTGCCAGCATCGATCGTATAGCCAAAAACATTCAGTACTTC,CASIDRIAKNIQYF,TRBJ2-4,TRBV6-1,NA,once
TGCGCCAGCAGCCAAGGCACCCTTAATGAAAAACTGTTTTTT,CASSQGTLNEKLFF,TRBJ1-4,TRBV4-1,NA,few
TGTGCCAGTAATGATCTGGCGCGGGATGAAAAACTGTTTTTT,CASNDLARDEKLFF,TRBJ1-4,TRBV19,NA,NA
TGTGCCAGCAGCTTGGGGAATTTGAACACTGAAGCTTTCTTT,CASSLGNLNTEAFF,TRBJ1-1,TRBV7-9,NA,NA
TGTGCCAGCAGTTTGTATACGGGGAGCGGGGCCGCCTACGAGCAGTACTTC,CASSLYTGSGAAYEQYF,TRBJ2-7,TRBV28,TRBD2,NA
TGTGCCAGCAGTGGTGCAACGTTCGCACCCCTCCACTTT,CASSGATFAPLHF,TRBJ1-6,TRBV6-5,NA,NA
TGTGCCAGTCTTACTCAGGGGGCTGGGAACACTGAAGCTTTCTTT,CASLTQGAGNTEAFF,TRBJ1-1,TRBV7-9,TRBD1,NA
TGTGCCAGCGGGGCGGGACAGGGTAATAGTGGCTACACCTTC,CASGAGQGNSGYTF,TRBJ1-2,TRBV27,TRBD1,NA
TGTGCCAGCAGCGTAGGACAGGGTAACATTCAGTACTTC,CASSVGQGNIQYF,TRBJ2-4,TRBV9,TRBD1,NA
TGCGCCAGCAGCCGATCCACTAGCGGGAGGGGTCATGAGCAGTTCTTC,CASSRSTSGRGHEQFF,TRBJ2-1,TRBV5-1,TRBD2,NA
TGTGCCAGTACCGCAATCCAGGGGACCCTGAACACCGGGGAGCTGTTTTTT,CASTAIQGTLNTGELFF,TRBJ2-2,TRBV19,NA,NA